This T cell receptor beta chain derives from a study of shared clonotypes between healthy human individuals. Naive CD8 cells comprised CD45RO-negative, CCR7-positively selected cells, excluding terminally differentiated effector memory CD45RA+ cells. This clone was seen more than once but under ten times. The method was immunoSEQ multiplex PCR; TCRdb's version includes in-frame clones alone and lacks a portion of them. The top ten hold nearly 25% of the sample, which has roughly 890,000 clones, 80% to 95% seen once. Germline loops: CDR1 SGHDT, CDR2 YYEEEE. Trimming took 0 bases from V and 8 from J, leaving 5 bases between them. This CDR3 region has 11 residues.

The TCR originated in a man under 40 in good health. Sequenced input: naive CD8+ T cells sorted from blood. This chain joins TRBV5-6 and TRBJ1-2; the D gene is possibly TRBD1 (5 bases). CDR3 protein: CASSLEGGYTF. Here the CDR3 DNA reads TGTGCCAGCAGCTTGGAGGGGGGCTACACCTTC.